The rows below give T cell receptor beta chains drawn from one sample of a study of OX40 agonist ivuxolimab in advanced cancers. Data came from immunoSEQ multiplex PCR; TCRdb stores just in-frame clones and leaves some out. The repertoire consists of tens of thousands of clones, with more than 75% occurring once and the leading ten covering roughly 0.32%. This sample comprised CD4+ or CD8+ T cells sorted from blood, obtained in a trial of the OX40 agonist ivuxolimab. Receptors were obtained from an adult with an advanced solid tumor such as melanoma, head and neck, liver or kidney cancer. Each CDR3 is given with its conserved first and last residue. D genes are given only for firm matches.

TRBD2	TRBJ2-1	TRBV27	CASSWLADLSSYNEQFF
TRBD1	TRBJ2-7	TRBV7-9	CASSLWDGQGGYEQYF
TRBD2	TRBJ2-2	TRBV15	CATTGISGGAGELFF
-	TRBJ1-4	TRBV18	CASSPVGQGVEKLFF
-	TRBJ2-5	TRBV9	CASSSRGGEGETQYF
TRBD2	TRBJ2-5	TRBV4-3	CASSLSGAETQYF
-	TRBJ1-5	TRBV18	CASSQWAGNQPQHF
-	TRBJ1-1	TRBV7-2	CASSPSGAEAFF
TRBD1	TRBJ1-3	TRBV5-1	CASSLGTGTSGNTIYF
-	TRBJ1-3	TRBV6-6	CASQTASGNTIYF
-	TRBJ1-1	TRBV20-1	CSPSRQAEAFF
TRBD2	TRBJ2-1	TRBV9	CASSSGQSSYNEQFF
-	TRBJ2-7	TRBV30	CAWGDSYEQYF
-	TRBJ1-1	TRBV7-8	CASSLATRRVNTEAFF
TRBD1	TRBJ2-1	TRBV27	CASGNRGDVYNEQFF
-	TRBJ2-6	TRBV11-2	CASSLAPRNVLTF
-	TRBJ2-2	TRBV2	CASSLRGGTGELFF
-	TRBJ1-4	TRBV6-6	CASRGREATNEKLFF
TRBD1	TRBJ2-5	TRBV29-1	CSAYRGQETQYF
TRBD1	TRBJ1-4	TRBV6-6	CASRRGQGGEKLFF
-	TRBJ2-3	TRBV6-4	CASSPGAADTQYF
TRBD1	TRBJ1-5	TRBV18	CASSPTGGNLGNQPQHF
-	TRBJ2-2	TRBV19	CASSQGSRRTGELFF
-	TRBJ1-3	TRBV18	CASSPPPGNTIYF
TRBD2	TRBJ2-7	TRBV2	CASRTTTLAGGNEQYF
-	TRBJ1-5	TRBV6-6	CASSYSDLNQPQHF
TRBD1	TRBJ2-2	TRBV7-9	CASSPSPGTGRDGELFF
-	TRBJ2-1	TRBV5-5	CASSLSSGKALPYNEQFF
-	TRBJ1-2	TRBV11-3	CASSLYRANGYTF
-	TRBJ1-1	TRBV11-2	CASSRKQNTEAFF
-	TRBJ2-5	TRBV5-4	CASSPPDRQETQYF
-	TRBJ2-7	TRBV5-1	CASPPSGPLANEQYF
-	TRBJ1-6	TRBV7-6	CASSPRDGNSPLHF
-	TRBJ1-1	TRBV6-6	CASSYSGTLNTEAFF
-	TRBJ1-1	TRBV7-2	CASSLGGLGTEAFF
-	TRBJ2-5	TRBV6-5	CASSYSGEETQYF
TRBD1	TRBJ2-5	TRBV7-2	CASSLAQGAGTQYF
TRBD1	TRBJ1-2	TRBV27	CASSPDRSTYGYTF
-	TRBJ1-2	TRBV11-2	CASSEVASYGYTF
-	TRBJ1-2	TRBV7-3	CASSLRSGEDGYTF
-	TRBJ1-5	TRBV29-1	CSVTFRDSNQPQHF
TRBD2	TRBJ2-5	TRBV29-1	CSVGGGQETQYF
TRBD2	TRBJ2-3	TRBV30	CAWGTSGRAGNTQYF